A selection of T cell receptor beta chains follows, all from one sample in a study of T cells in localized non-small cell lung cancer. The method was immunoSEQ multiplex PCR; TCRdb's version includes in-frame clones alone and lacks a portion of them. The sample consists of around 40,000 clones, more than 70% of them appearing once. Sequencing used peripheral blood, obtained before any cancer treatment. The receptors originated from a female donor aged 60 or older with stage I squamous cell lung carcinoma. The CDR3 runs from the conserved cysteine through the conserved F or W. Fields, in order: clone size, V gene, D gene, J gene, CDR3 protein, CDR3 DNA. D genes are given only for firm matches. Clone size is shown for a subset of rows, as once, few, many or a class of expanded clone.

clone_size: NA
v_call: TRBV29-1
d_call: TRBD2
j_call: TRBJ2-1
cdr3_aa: CSAGLAGVYDEQFF
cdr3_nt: TGCAGCGCTGGACTAGCGGGAGTATATGATGAGCAGTTCTTC

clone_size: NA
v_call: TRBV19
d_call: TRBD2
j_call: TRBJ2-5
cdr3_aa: CASSIRHGLAGGPMKETQYF
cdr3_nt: TGTGCCAGTAGTATAAGGCATGGGCTAGCGGGAGGGCCGATGAAAGAGACCCAGTACTTC

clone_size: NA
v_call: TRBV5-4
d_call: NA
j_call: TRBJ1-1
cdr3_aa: CASSLRVGEAFF
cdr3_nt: TGTGCCAGCAGCTTAAGGGTTGGCGAAGCTTTCTTT

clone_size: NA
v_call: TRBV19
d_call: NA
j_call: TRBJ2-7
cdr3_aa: CASGTGEALHEQYF
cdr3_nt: TGTGCTTCAGGTACAGGGGAGGCTTTGCACGAGCAGTACTTC

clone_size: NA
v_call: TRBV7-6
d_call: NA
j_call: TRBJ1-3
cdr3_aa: CASSRGGGRVSGNTIYF
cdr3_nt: TGTGCCAGCAGCCGCGGTGGCGGGAGGGTCTCTGGAAACACCATATATTTT

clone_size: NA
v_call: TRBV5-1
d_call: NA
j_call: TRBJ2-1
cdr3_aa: CASSFGENSYNEQFF
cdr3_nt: TGCGCCAGCAGCTTCGGGGAAAACTCCTACAATGAGCAGTTCTTC

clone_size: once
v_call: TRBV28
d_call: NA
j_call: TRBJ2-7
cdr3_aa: CASREGGGDEQYF
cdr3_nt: TGTGCCAGCCGGGAAGGGGGAGGCGACGAGCAGTACTTC

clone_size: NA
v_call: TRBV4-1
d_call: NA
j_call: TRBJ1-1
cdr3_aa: CASSRGADNTEAFF
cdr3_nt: TGCGCCAGCAGCCGGGGGGCTGACAACACTGAAGCTTTCTTT

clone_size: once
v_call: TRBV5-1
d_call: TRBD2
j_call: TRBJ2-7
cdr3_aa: CASRGLAGVTEQYF
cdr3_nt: TGCGCCAGCAGGGGACTAGCGGGAGTCACCGAGCAGTACTTC

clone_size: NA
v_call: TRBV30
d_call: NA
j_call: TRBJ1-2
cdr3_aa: CAWSARGVRYTF
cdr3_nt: TGTGCCTGGAGTGCAAGGGGTGTACGCTACACCTTC

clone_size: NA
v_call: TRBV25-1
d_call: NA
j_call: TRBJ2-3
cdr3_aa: CASSESGQALGTQYF
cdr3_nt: TGTGCCAGCAGTGAATCGGGCCAGGCCCTTGGTACGCAGTATTTT

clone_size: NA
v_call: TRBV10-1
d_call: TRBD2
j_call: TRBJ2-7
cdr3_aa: CASSESMAGGSYEQYF
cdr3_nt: TGCGCCAGCAGTGAGTCCATGGCGGGAGGCTCCTACGAGCAGTACTTC

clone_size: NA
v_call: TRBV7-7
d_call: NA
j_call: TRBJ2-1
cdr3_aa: CASSLERSDNEQFF
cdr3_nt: TGTGCTAGCAGCTTAGAAAGGTCCGACAATGAGCAGTTCTTC

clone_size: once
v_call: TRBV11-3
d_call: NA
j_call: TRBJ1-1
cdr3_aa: CASSLTVNTEAFF
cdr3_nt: TGTGCCAGCAGCTTAACGGTTAACACTGAAGCTTTCTTT

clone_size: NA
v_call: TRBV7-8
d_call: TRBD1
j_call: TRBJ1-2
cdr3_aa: CASSDTQGAGGYTF
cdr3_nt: TGTGCCAGCAGCGACACACAGGGGGCGGGTGGCTACACCTTC

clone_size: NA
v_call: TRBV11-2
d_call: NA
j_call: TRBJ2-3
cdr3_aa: CASSLTHRTSTDTQYF
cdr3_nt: TGTGCCAGCAGCTTAACCCACAGGACTAGCACAGATACGCAGTATTTT

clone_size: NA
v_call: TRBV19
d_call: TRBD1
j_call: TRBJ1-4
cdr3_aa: CASRTTGAREKLFF
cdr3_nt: TGTGCCAGTAGAACCACAGGGGCTCGTGAAAAACTGTTTTTT

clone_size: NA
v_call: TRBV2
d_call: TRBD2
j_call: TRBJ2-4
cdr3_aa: CATYGGRAGNIQYF
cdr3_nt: TGTGCCACCTATGGGGGGAGGGCGGGGAACATTCAGTACTTC

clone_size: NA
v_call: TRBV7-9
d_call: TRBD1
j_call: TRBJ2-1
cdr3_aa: CASSSTGGLNEQFF
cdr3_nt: TGTGCCAGCAGCTCGACAGGGGGCCTCAATGAGCAGTTCTTC

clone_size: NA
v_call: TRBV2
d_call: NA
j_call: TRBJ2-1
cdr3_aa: CASTTSLYNEQFF
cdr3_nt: TGTGCCAGCACTACTAGTTTGTACAATGAGCAGTTCTTC

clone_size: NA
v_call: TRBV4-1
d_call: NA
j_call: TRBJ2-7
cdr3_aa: CASSQGRDSYEQYF
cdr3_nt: TGCGCCAGCAGCCAAGGGCGGGACTCCTACGAGCAGTACTTC

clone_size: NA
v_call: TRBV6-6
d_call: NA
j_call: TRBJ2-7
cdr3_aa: CASSYSSALTEQYF
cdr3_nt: TGTGCCAGCAGTTACTCGTCAGCCCTTACCGAGCAGTACTTC

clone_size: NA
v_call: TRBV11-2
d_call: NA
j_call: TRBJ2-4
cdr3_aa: CASSSRLAKNIQYF
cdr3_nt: TGTGCCAGCAGCTCCCGGTTAGCCAAAAACATTCAGTACTTC

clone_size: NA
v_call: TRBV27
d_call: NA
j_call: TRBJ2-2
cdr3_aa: CASSPQRATGELFF
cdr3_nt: TGTGCCAGCAGTCCGCAGAGAGCCACCGGGGAGCTGTTTTTT

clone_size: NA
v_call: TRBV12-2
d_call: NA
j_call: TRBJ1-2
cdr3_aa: CASRSLGGQVSDYGYTF
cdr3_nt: TGTGCAAGTCGCTCCCTGGGGGGGCAGGTGTCAGACTATGGCTACACCTTC